This TCR beta chain was found in a study of OX40 agonist ivuxolimab in advanced cancers. Regarding the research as a whole: Ivuxolimab was an agonistic, fully human IgG2 monoclonal antibody directed against OX40 (CD134), a costimulatory receptor. In the dose-escalation cohort, roughly 80% of patients were male, and the mean age was around 60 years, with a range of roughly 20 to 80. Patients were allowed to have had prior anti-PD-1, anti-PD-L1 or anti-CTLA-4 therapy, and 40% of the dose-escalation patients had previously received checkpoint inhibitors. The paper covers the monotherapy dose-escalation part of the phase I ivuxolimab trial, which included N of about 56 patients. Peripheral TCRbeta sequencing aimed to test whether ivuxolimab altered TCR sequence diversity and caused clonal T-cell expansion. Intravenous ivuxolimab was administered to patients every 2 weeks at six dose levels: 0.01, 0.1, 0.3, 1.5, 3 and 10 mg/kg. Partial responses occurred in three dose-escalation patients, of whom one had hepatocellular carcinoma and two had cutaneous melanoma. Of the roughly 52 patients in dose escalation, about 19 had hepatocellular carcinoma, about 15 had melanoma, 9 had renal cell carcinoma and 9 had head and neck cancer.

For sequencing of the TCRbeta CDR3 region, genomic DNA was extracted from the sorted cells. TCRbeta CDR3 regions were sequenced using the immunoSEQ Assay. TCRdb carries this immuneACCESS record with in-frame sequences only. Its versions omit some clonotypes, under half of them owing to an unresolved V gene in the studies checked, with the rest unexplained. In this sample the table shows 40,000 to 45,000 clones, 80% of which occur a single time. The ten largest clones capture approximately 3.9% of the sample. A remark on this clone: The specificity of this receptor is unknown. No much larger clone is present one base from it, and per-base qualities are unavailable.

The trial excluded patients who had a history of autoimmune disease or who were on systemic immunosuppression. Peripheral blood for TCR sequencing was collected from all dose cohorts at baseline, on cycle 4 day 1, and on cycle 7 day 1. Samples were obtained from an open-label, multicenter, first-in-human phase I dose-escalation trial of ivuxolimab. The trial enrolled adults with locally advanced or metastatic head and neck squamous cell, hepatocellular, melanoma or renal cell carcinoma. Before TCR sequencing, CD4+ and CD8+ T cells were separately sorted from peripheral blood. The cysteine opens and the phenylalanine closes a CDR3 of 11 amino acids. Solely the CDR3 DNA is kept, with 33 bases framed from the first base. Per the germline V gene (reference sequence), SEHNR is the CDR1 and FQNEAQ is the CDR2. Trimming costs V 1 base and J 19 bases, and their ends lie 11 bases apart. What the authors observed across the whole study: After ivuxolimab, more expanded clones were found on average in CD8+ T cells than in CD4+ T cells. Clonal expansion of both CD4+ and CD8+ blood T cells was observed from baseline to week 6 at doses 0.1 to 3.0 mg/kg. Low levels of normalized T-cell clonal expansion were also seen in some nonresponding patients. Which antigens the clonally expanded peripheral T cells were specific for was not determined. In the 0.1-3.0 mg/kg groups, partial responders had among the lowest normalized peripheral clonal expansion, particularly in CD8+ T cells.

The V and J genes are TRBV7-9 and TRBJ2-6; no D gene call is confident. This receptor was identified in an adult with an advanced solid tumor such as melanoma, head and neck, liver or kidney cancer. The sample here was CD4+ or CD8+ T cells sorted from blood, taken in a trial of the OX40 agonist ivuxolimab. The bases read TGTGCCAGCAGCTTAGGGACGGATAATACTTTC. This translates into CASSLGTDNTF. Full variable domain (CDR3 extended with the reference TRBV7-9 and TRBJ2-6 proteins): DTGVSQNPRHKITKRGQNVTFRCDPISEHNRLYWYRQTLGQGPEFLTYFQNEAQLEKSRLLSDRFSAERPKGSFSTLEIQRTEQGDSAMYLCASSLGTDNTFGAGSRLTVL.